The rows below give T cell receptor beta chains drawn from one sample of a study of blood T cells in healthy people across ages. TCRdb re-derived calls from the 5' RACE reads in MiXCR, one entry per CDR3 protein. The table lists some 900,000 distinct CDR3 sequences, around 46% of them singletons, with roughly 13% in the top ten. The specimen sequenced was blood. The receptors here all came from a man aged 25-45 years in good health. Both conserved end residues are part of each CDR3. Fields, in order: D gene, J gene, clone size, V gene, CDR3 protein, CDR3 DNA. The D gene is left open where the match is weak. Expanded clones are given a class, and other clones once, few, many or no size at all.

NA | TRBJ1-2 | few | TRBV20-1 | CSAYTANYGYTF | TGCAGTGCTTATACAGCTAACTATGGTTACACCTTC
TRBD2 | TRBJ2-5 | NA | TRBV27 | CASSRGLAGDETQYF | TGTGCCAGCAGTAGGGGACTAGCGGGCGACGAGACCCAGTACTTC
NA | TRBJ1-1 | NA | TRBV9 | CASSVEGSPAAEAFF | TGCGCCAGCAGCGTAGAGGGCAGCCCGGCGGCTGAAGCTTTCTTT
TRBD1 | TRBJ2-3 | NA | TRBV30 | CAWTGGDTQYF | TGTGCCTGGACAGGGGGAGATACGCAGTATTTT
NA | TRBJ2-5 | NA | TRBV7-9 | CASSIAGETQYF | TGTGCCAGCAGCATAGCAGGAGAGACCCAGTACTTC
NA | TRBJ1-1 | NA | TRBV11-2 | CASSLASAAFF | TGTGCCAGCAGCTTAGCATCTGCGGCTTTCTTT
TRBD1 | TRBJ2-1 | few | TRBV7-2 | CASSLVDYRGNEQFF | TGTGCCAGCAGCTTAGTAGACTACAGGGGGAATGAGCAGTTCTTC
TRBD2 | TRBJ2-7 | NA | TRBV6-5 | CASSYAPRLAGETHEQYF | TGTGCCAGCAGTTATGCCCCACGACTAGCGGGGGAGACCCACGAGCAGTACTTC
NA | TRBJ1-2 | NA | TRBV20-1 | CSARVSAEPYGYTF | TGCAGTGCTAGAGTTTCGGCAGAACCCTATGGCTACACCTTC
NA | TRBJ1-1 | NA | TRBV6-5 | CASSQRQMNTEAFF | TGTGCCAGCAGCCAACGACAGATGAACACTGAAGCTTTCTTT
NA | TRBJ2-3 | few | TRBV20-1 | CSARSTSTDTQYF | TGCAGTGCTAGGTCCACTAGCACAGATACGCAGTATTTT
NA | TRBJ2-1 | once | TRBV5-1 | CASSPGGGQNNEQFF | TGCGCCAGCAGCCCGGGAGGGGGCCAAAACAATGAGCAGTTCTTC
TRBD1 | TRBJ2-7 | NA | TRBV7-2 | CASSLGGTGGHEQYF | TGTGCCAGCAGCTTAGGTGGGACAGGGGGCCACGAGCAGTACTTC
NA | TRBJ1-1 | NA | TRBV12-3/TRBV12-4 | CASSPDSPFGAFF | TGTGCCAGCAGCCCAGACAGCCCGTTCGGAGCTTTCTTT
NA | TRBJ1-4 | NA | TRBV15 | CATSRLTGPNEKLFF | TGTGCCACCAGCAGATTGACAGGCCCTAATGAAAAACTGTTTTTT
NA | TRBJ2-1 | NA | TRBV7-3 | CASSLTGVKQFF | TGTGCCAGCAGCTTAACTGGGGTAAAGCAGTTCTTC
NA | TRBJ2-1 | NA | TRBV7-2 | CASTEQYSYNEQFF | TGTGCCAGCACCGAACAATACTCCTACAATGAGCAGTTCTTC
NA | TRBJ2-7 | NA | TRBV21-1 | CASSSQGTVMSSYEQYF | TGTGCCAGCAGCTCCCAGGGGACAGTTATGAGCTCCTACGAGCAGTACTTC
TRBD1 | TRBJ1-2 | NA | TRBV10-2 | CASIPDRARSGGYTF | TGCGCCAGCATCCCGGACAGGGCCCGCAGTGGTGGCTACACCTTC
NA | TRBJ2-7 | few | TRBV5-1 | CASSQDLQYEQYF | TGCGCCAGCAGCCAGGACCTCCAATACGAGCAGTACTTC
NA | TRBJ2-5 | NA | TRBV7-9 | CASVRGFLETQYF | TGTGCCAGCGTCCGCGGATTTTTGGAGACCCAGTACTTC
TRBD2 | TRBJ2-1 | NA | TRBV20-1 | CSAKGSSGRALSSYNEQFF | TGCAGTGCTAAGGGTTCGTCAGGGAGGGCATTAAGCTCCTACAATGAGCAGTTCTTC
NA | TRBJ2-5 | NA | TRBV12-3/TRBV12-4 | CASSFTGTGETQYF | TGTGCCAGCAGTTTTACCGGGACTGGAGAGACCCAGTACTTC
TRBD1 | TRBJ2-5 | many | TRBV25-1 | CASSEPDRYQETQYF | TGTGCCAGCAGTGAGCCGGACAGGTACCAAGAGACCCAGTACTTC
TRBD2 | TRBJ2-5 | NA | TRBV7-9 | CASSLDAAGVRTQYF | TGTGCCAGCAGCTTAGATGCGGCGGGGGTAAGGACCCAGTACTTC
TRBD2 | TRBJ2-7 | NA | TRBV3-1 | CASSQDPNSGGYDEQYF | TGTGCCAGCAGCCAAGACCCAAATAGCGGGGGATACGACGAGCAGTACTTC
TRBD2 | TRBJ2-3 | once | TRBV29-1 | CSAVSLAGNIDTQYF | TGCAGCGCTGTCTCCCTAGCGGGGAACATAGATACGCAGTATTTT
TRBD1 | TRBJ2-2 | NA | TRBV6-5 | CASRGQGNAGELFF | TGTGCCAGCAGGGGACAGGGTAACGCCGGGGAGCTGTTTTTT
NA | TRBJ2-4 | few | TRBV7-9 | CAGSELAKNIQYF | TGTGCCGGCAGCGAGCTCGCCAAAAACATTCAGTACTTC
NA | TRBJ2-1 | NA | TRBV20-1 | CSAVQHNNEQFF | TGCAGTGCGGTCCAGCACAACAATGAGCAGTTCTTC
NA | TRBJ2-3 | few | TRBV6-2/TRBV6-3 | CASSHTSGHTTDTQYF | TGTGCCAGCAGTCATACCTCGGGACATACCACAGATACGCAGTATTTT